This T cell receptor (beta chain) was documented in a study of T-cell memory formation after mild COVID-19. Overall study results and limits: The main location of contracting CD4+ clones was CM and EM, and that of contracting CD8+ clones was EMRA. The pre-infection memory compartment contained some responding clones, suggesting cross-reactive memory joined.

This clonotype came up a few times. Its antigen remains unknown. After removal of 3 bases from V and 4 bases from J, the junction contained 6 bases not matched to a gene. The germline gives CDR1 MGHRA, CDR2 YSYEKL. This CDR3 is 15 amino acids long. Libraries for TCRalpha and TCRbeta carried sample barcodes and unique molecular identifiers via 5'RACE. TCRdb re-analysed the 5' RACE reads in MiXCR, keeping a single row per CDR3 protein. The profile shows around 200,000 distinct CDR3 sequences, roughly 30% of them singletons. This TCR was recovered from an adult woman who had mild COVID-19 (a few samples of this study predate the infection). Cell type and time point are not known. The chain recombines TRBV4-1 with TRBJ2-3; 8 bases align to TRBD1. The sequenced sample consisted of PBMCs or a T cell subset sorted from them (not recorded which). CDR3 loop: CASSHWTGTPDTQYF. CDR3 nucleotide sequence: TGCGCCAGCAGCCACTGGACAGGGACCCCAGATACGCAGTATTTT.